One sample yielded the 18 T cell receptor beta chains listed below, sequenced in a study of early T cells in non-severe SARS-CoV-2 infection. Each CDR3 protein is one row after TCRdb ran MiXCR on the 5' RACE reads. The table shows about 79,000 distinct CDR3 sequences, with under 15% occurring only once. The sequencing sample was made of whole blood. The receptors were gathered from an adult who was a healthcare worker with PCR-confirmed SARS-CoV-2 infection or an uninfected control (not recorded which).

This chain uses TRBV10-3 with TRBJ2-7; D gene ambiguous. Trimming shortened V by 0 bases and J by 0 bases, and 15 bases separated the two germline ends. The CDR3 length is 17 residues. Germline CDR1 reads ENHRY; CDR2 reads SYGVKD. The CDR3 bases are TGTGCCATCAGTGAGTCCCTACGGGCCGATCCCTCCTACGAGCAGTACTTC. It specifies CAISESLRADPSYEQYF.

This clonotype has a count of ten or more. CDR3 region: CASSLFGSGANVLTF. The CDR3 DNA reads as TGTGCCAGCAGCTTGTTTGGGTCCGGGGCCAACGTCCTGACTTTC. The V call is TRBV5-6, the J call TRBJ2-6; D is undetermined. Germline V CDR1 and CDR2: SGHDT, YYEEEE. The CDR3 length is 15 residues. V lost 1 base and J lost 4, with 9 bases in between.

This clonotype was seen a handful of times. The genes are TRBV6-1 and TRBJ1-1, with TRBD1 identical over 7 bases. Trimming cost V 5 bases and J 1 base; bases outside gene matches: 1. This CDR3 comprises 13 residues. Germline V lookup: CDR1 MNHNS, CDR2 SASEGT. The CDR3 sequence is CASSWDRNTEAFF. The CDR3 DNA is TGTGCCAGCAGTTGGGACAGGAACACTGAAGCTTTCTTT.

This clonotype came up a few times. J is TRBJ1-1 and V is TRBV4-1, with D perhaps TRBD1 (6 bases). The CDR3 sequence is 14 residues long. Germline CDR1 and CDR2: MGHRA and YSYEKL. Deletions cut 1 base from V and 6 bases from J, with 12 bases between. Here the CDR3 reads CASSQVSGAAEAFF. For the CDR3, the DNA is TGCGCCAGCAGCCAAGTGTCGGGGGCGGCTGAAGCTTTCTTT.

This clonotype was counted at least ten times. V usage is TRBV2 and J usage is TRBJ2-2; D is undetermined. The CDR3 is 12 amino acids. Germline-derived CDR1 and CDR2 are SNHLY and FYNNEI. Trimming stripped 6 bases from V and 8 bases from J, with 10 bases between. CDR3 sequence: CASSAKIGELFF. The CDR3 DNA reads as TGTGCCAGCAGCGCCAAGATTGGGGAGCTGTTTTTT.

This clonotype was observed many times. The chain uses TRBV20-1 and TRBJ1-2; 7 bases agree with TRBD1. This CDR3 is built from 13 residues. Trimming at V came to 6 bases and at J to 4 bases, leaving 8 bases not matched to a gene. Looked up from germline, CDR1 is DFQATT and CDR2 is SNEGSKA (reference sequence). The CDR3 bases are TGCAGTGCCCCAGGGGGGGGATCCTATGGCTACACCTTC. Residues: CSAPGGGSYGYTF.

This clonotype has a handful of counts. The V call is TRBV4-1, the J call TRBJ2-2; possible D gene TRBD2, 6 bases. V was cut by 4 bases and J by 6 bases, with 24 bases left in between. The V gene's germline CDR1 is MGHRA and CDR2 YSYEKL. CDR3 length: 18 amino acids. The DNA of the CDR3 is TGCGCCAGCAGCCTTTATCCCCGGGACTTCTCGACGTCCGGGGAGCTGTTTTTT. Translated, it gives CASSLYPRDFSTSGELFF.

This clonotype was picked up a small number of times. CDR3 coding DNA: TGTGCCACACAATTTGCAACTAATGAAAAACTGTTTTTT. This translates into CATQFATNEKLFF. This chain uses TRBV28 with TRBJ1-4; D gene uncertain. CDR3 length equals 13 residues. Germline V lookup: CDR1 MDHEN, CDR2 SYDVKM. The V and J ends lost 10 bases and 0 bases respectively, with 9 bases between them.

This chain joins TRBV10-3 and TRBJ2-3; 8 bases map to TRBD1. This CDR3 spans 13 amino acids. Germline CDR1 ENHRY, CDR2 SYGVKD. J was trimmed by 4 bases and V by 8 bases; bases with no gene match: 5. CDR3 sequence (DNA): TGTGCCATCTCCCGGACAGGGTCAGATACGCAGTATTTT. Amino acid sequence: CAISRTGSDTQYF.

The chain has TRBV6-4 and TRBJ1-6; D gene uncertain. This CDR3 comprises 13 residues. Trimming shortened V by 2 bases and J by 10 bases, and 9 bases separated the two germline ends. CDR1 is MRHNA and CDR2 is SNTAGT in the germline V gene. As DNA, the CDR3 is TGTGCCAGCAGTGACAAGATAGGCTCACCCCTCCACTTT. This sequence encodes CASSDKIGSPLHF.

The sample holds a few counts of this clonotype. The chain has TRBV27 and TRBJ1-2; D remains unclear. Germline-derived CDR1 and CDR2 are MNHEY and SMNVEV (reference sequence). V was clipped by 2 bases and J by 5 bases, with 9 bases between them. The CDR3 extends over 13 amino acids. The CDR3 region has the DNA TGTGCCAGCAGTTTAATAGGGAAGTATGGCTACACCTTC. Amino acids: CASSLIGKYGYTF.

The chain employs TRBV7-2 and TRBJ2-5; 8 positions match TRBD2. CDR1 is SGHTA and CDR2 is FQGNSA in the germline V gene. The CDR3 loop spans 15 amino acids. J was trimmed by 7 bases and V by 1 base; bases with no gene match: 8. The CDR3 sequence: CASSLVTSGGGTQYF. The CDR3 DNA follows: TGTGCCAGCAGCTTAGTAACCTCGGGAGGGGGGACCCAGTACTTC.

This clonotype has ten or more counts. The chain couples TRBV6-6 to TRBJ1-5, with unresolved D. Germline values: CDR1 MNHNY, CDR2 SVGAGI (reference sequence). The V end was cut by 7 bases, the J end by 0 bases, with 16 bases between. The CDR3 is 16 amino acids. The CDR3 bases are TGTGCCAGCATGATAGACCGGCGGGGTAGCAATCAGCCCCAGCATTTT. Translating it yields CASMIDRRGSNQPQHF.

The rearrangement links TRBV7-6 to TRBJ1-2; TRBD1 matches 7 bases. V was pared by 5 bases and J by 4 bases, with 7 bases of the junction left unmatched. The germline V gene has CDR1 SGHVS and CDR2 FNYEAQ. The CDR3 runs 14 residues. The CDR3 is CASSPGGQVYGYTF. The CDR3 DNA sequence: TGTGCCAGCAGCCCCGGAGGACAGGTCTATGGCTACACCTTC.

The rearrangement joins TRBV9 to TRBJ1-1; 7 bases agree with TRBD1. Germline assignment: CDR1 SGDLS and CDR2 YYNGEE. The CDR3 has 16 residues. Trimming took 0 bases from V and 5 from J; bases not matched to a gene: 10. Here the CDR3 DNA reads TGTGCCAGCAGCGTAGCTCTGAGGGCAGGGGGAACTGAAGCTTTCTTT. Its protein is CASSVALRAGGTEAFF.

The rearrangement links TRBV6-2 or TRBV6-3 to TRBJ2-7; D is possibly TRBD2 (5 bases). V lost 0 bases and J lost 6, with 9 bases in between. Germline V gives CDR1 MNHEY, CDR2 SVGEGT. The CDR3 loop spans 13 amino acids. CDR3 coding DNA: TGTGCCAGCAGTTACTCGCCTGGAGGCGAGCAGTACTTC. Amino acids: CASSYSPGGEQYF.

The rearrangement links TRBV29-1 to TRBJ2-2; tentative D call: TRBD1 (6 bases). The CDR3 consists of 11 residues. Trimming pared 1 base from V and 16 bases from J, leaving 13 bases between. Germline V lookup: CDR1 SQVTM, CDR2 ANQGSEA. Written as DNA, the CDR3 is TGCAGCGTTGAAGCCGAGCAGGGGCCGTTTTTT. Protein product: CSVEAEQGPFF.

This clonotype turned up a few times. V is TRBV2 and J is TRBJ1-4; D uncertain. Germline V CDR1 and CDR2: SNHLY, FYNNEI. CDR3 length: 13 amino acids. Trimming shortened V by 4 bases and J by 8 bases, and 11 bases separated the two germline ends. The DNA of the CDR3 is TGTGCCAGCAGTGTAAATGGCCGGGAAAAACTGTTTTTT. Amino acid sequence: CASSVNGREKLFF.